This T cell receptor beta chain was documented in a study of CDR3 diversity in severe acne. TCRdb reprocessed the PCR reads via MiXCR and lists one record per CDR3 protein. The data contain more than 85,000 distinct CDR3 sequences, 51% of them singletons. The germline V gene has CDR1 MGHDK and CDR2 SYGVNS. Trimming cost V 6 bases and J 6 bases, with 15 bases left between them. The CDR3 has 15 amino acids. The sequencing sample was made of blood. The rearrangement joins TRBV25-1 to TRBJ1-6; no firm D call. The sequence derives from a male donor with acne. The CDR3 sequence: CASSSSRVLNSPLHF. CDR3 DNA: TGTGCCAGCAGCTCCTCTCGGGTGCTTAATTCACCCCTCCACTTT. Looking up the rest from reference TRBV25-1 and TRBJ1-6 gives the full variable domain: EADIYQTPRYLVIGTGKKITLECSQTMGHDKMYWYQQDPGMELHLIHYSYGVNSTEKGDLSSESTVSRIRTEHFPLTLESARPSHTSQYLCASSSSRVLNSPLHFGNGTRLTVT.